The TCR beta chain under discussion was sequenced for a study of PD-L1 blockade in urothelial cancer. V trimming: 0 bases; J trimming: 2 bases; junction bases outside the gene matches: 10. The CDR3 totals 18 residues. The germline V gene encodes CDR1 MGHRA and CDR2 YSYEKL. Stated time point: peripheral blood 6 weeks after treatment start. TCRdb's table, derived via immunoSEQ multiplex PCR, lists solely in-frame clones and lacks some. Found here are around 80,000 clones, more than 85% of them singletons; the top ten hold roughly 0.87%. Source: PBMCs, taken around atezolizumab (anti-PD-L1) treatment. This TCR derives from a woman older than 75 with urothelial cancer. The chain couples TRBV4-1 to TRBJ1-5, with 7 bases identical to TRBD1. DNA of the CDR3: TGCGCCAGCAGCCAAGACCTCCTTAACAGGGGTCGCAATCAGCCCCAGCATTTT. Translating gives CASSQDLLNRGRNQPQHF.